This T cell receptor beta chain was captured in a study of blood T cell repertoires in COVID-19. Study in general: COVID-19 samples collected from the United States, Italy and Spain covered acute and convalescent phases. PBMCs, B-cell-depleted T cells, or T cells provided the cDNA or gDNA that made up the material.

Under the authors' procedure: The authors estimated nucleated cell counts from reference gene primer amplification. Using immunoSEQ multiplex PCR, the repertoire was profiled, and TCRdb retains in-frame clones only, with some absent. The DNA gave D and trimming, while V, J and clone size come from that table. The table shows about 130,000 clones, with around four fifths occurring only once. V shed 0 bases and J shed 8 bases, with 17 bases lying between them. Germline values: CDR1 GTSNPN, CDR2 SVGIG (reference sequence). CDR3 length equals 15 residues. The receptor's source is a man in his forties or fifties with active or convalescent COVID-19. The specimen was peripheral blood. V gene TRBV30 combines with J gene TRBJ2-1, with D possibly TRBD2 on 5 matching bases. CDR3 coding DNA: TGTGCCTGGAGTGTACTAGGTAAGGCGAACGATGAGCAGTTCTTC. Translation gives CAWSVLGKANDEQFF.